This entry features one TCR beta chain sequence. As yet, its antigen is unknown. Measured with immunoSEQ multiplex PCR; TCRdb has only the in-frame clones, and not every one. There are approximately 40,000 clones in the sample; 78% occur only once, and 0.55% lies in the top ten. These data are taken from a study of memory CD4+ T cells and cytomegalovirus serostatus. Study results and limitations: CD4+ memory repertoires contained 67 of 164 reported CMV TCRbeta sequences.

From germline, CDR1 is KGHSH and CDR2 LQKENI. Trimming left V 4 bases short and J 1 base short, with 4 bases between. This CDR3 contains 12 residues. The sort gate was single viable CD3+CD4+CD8-CD45RO+ cells for memory CD4+ T cells. Total CD4+ T cells were enriched by CD4 positive selection. Sequencing was done on a sample of memory CD4+ T cells from blood. The rearrangement joins TRBV18 to TRBJ2-5; D is undetermined. This receptor was taken from an adult in good health and CMV-seronegative. DNA of the CDR3: TGTGCCAGCTCACTTTCCCAAGAGACCCAGTACTTC. Its protein product is CASSLSQETQYF. Together with reference TRBV18 and TRBJ2-5, the CDR3 gives the full variable domain: NAGVMQNPRHLVRRRGQEARLRCSPMKGHSHVYWYRQLPEEGLKFMVYLQKENIIDESGMPKERFSAEFPKEGPSILRIQQVVRGDSAAYFCASSLSQETQYFGPGTRLLVL.